These 26 T cell receptor beta chains came from one sample sequenced in a study of T-cell reconstitution after alpha-beta-depleted transplantation in children (TCRdb year 2016). Library preparation employed PCR. Sequencing took place on an Illumina HiSeq 2500. Molecular barcoding was employed in the preparation of TCR libraries, with unique molecular identifiers being used to normalize TCRbeta repertoire quantification. Clones were called with MiXCR by TCRdb after fastp trimmed the public reads at Q25, and only in-frame beta chains were retained. Every CDR3 protein is listed once, alongside the most common genes and DNA of its rows. The sample table shows approximately 110,000 distinct CDR3 sequences, and roughly 23% are seen once. The ten largest clonotypes hold more than 9% of the sample. Interpreted using the paper, the treatment or condition label stands for: allogeneic hematopoietic cell transplantation with graft depleted of TCRalphabeta T cells and CD19 B cells.

Sequences were derived from PBMCs, mostly from graft donor cells, sampled 180 days after TCRalphabeta/CD19-depleted stem cell transplant. The source is a male patient under 10 years old who had a stem cell transplant for chronic granulomatous disease, so the T cells may come from the graft donor.

This chain connects TRBV11-2 to TRBJ2-4; TRBD2 might be the D (7 bases). The V gene's germline CDR1 is SGHAT and CDR2 FQNNGV. There are 18 residues in the CDR3. The ends were cut back, 5 bases at V and 1 base at J, with 21 bases in the middle. CDR3 nucleotide sequence: TGTGCCAGCAGCCCCGTAGGGGGGGACCGGACGGCCAAAAACATTCAGTACTTC. Amino acids: CASSPVGGDRTAKNIQYF.

This chain uses TRBV12-3 or TRBV12-4 with TRBJ1-1, with 7 bases that match TRBD1. The CDR3 has 14 amino acids. The V segment lost 6 bases and the J segment 1 base; nucleotides outside the gene matches: 5. CDR3 sequence reads: CASSYRGANTEAFF. The CDR3 DNA is TGTGCCAGCAGCTACAGGGGAGCGAACACTGAAGCTTTCTTT.

This clonotype was observed a few times. A much more abundant neighbour one base away suggests this may be a read error. This sequence joins TRBV15 and TRBJ2-4, with D possibly matching TRBD2 (5 bases). This CDR3 is built from 14 residues. From germline, CDR1 is LNHNV and CDR2 YYDKDF (reference sequence). The CDR3: CATSGSTAKNSQYF. The CDR3 DNA follows: TGTGCCACCAGCGGGAGCACAGCCAAAAACAGTCAGTACTTC.

This clonotype has ten or more counts. The V gene is TRBV7-2, the J gene TRBJ2-7; 7 bases are shared with TRBD1. Looked up from germline, CDR1 is SGHTA and CDR2 is FQGNSA. This CDR3 comprises 14 residues. J was trimmed by 5 bases and V by 5 bases; bases with no gene match: 9. Here the CDR3 reads CASSQTGRRNEQYF. The CDR3 DNA is TGTGCCAGCAGCCAGACAGGGAGACGGAACGAGCAGTACTTC. The whole variable domain, remainder taken from reference TRBV7-2 and TRBJ2-7, is GAGVSQSPSNKVTEKGKDVELRCDPISGHTALYWYRQSLGQGLEFLIYFQGNSAPDKSGLPSDRFSAERTGGSVSTLTIQRTQQEDSAVYLCASSQTGRRNEQYFGPGTRLTVT.

This clonotype was detected ten times or more. CDR3 amino acids: CASSSVDRGSGEQFF. The CDR3 DNA sequence: TGTGCCAGCAGCTCGGTGGACCGGGGAAGCGGTGAGCAGTTCTTC. This chain uses TRBV7-3 with TRBJ2-1; the D gene is possibly TRBD2 (5 bases). From germline, CDR1 is SGHTA and CDR2 FQGTGA. V shed 4 bases and J shed 9 bases, with 19 bases lying between them. CDR3 length: 15 residues.

The chain joins TRBV10-3 to TRBJ1-1, with D maybe TRBD1 (5 bases). CDR1 and CDR2 from the germline V gene are ENHRY and SYGVKD. CDR3 size: 15 residues. V was pared by 5 bases and J by 3 bases, with 16 bases between. The CDR3 is CAISNRSTRHTEAFF. The CDR3 DNA follows: TGTGCCATCAGTAACAGGTCCACACGTCACACTGAAGCTTTCTTT.

Ten or more counts support this clonotype. The rearrangement joins TRBV29-1 to TRBJ2-7, with D perhaps being TRBD1 or TRBD2 (6 bases each). The CDR3 has 11 amino acids. Trimming took 7 bases from V and 4 from J, leaving 11 bases between them. Germline V lookup: CDR1 SQVTM, CDR2 ANQGSEA. Here the CDR3 reads CSGGGGYEQYF. CDR3 nucleotides: TGCAGCGGTGGAGGGGGTTACGAGCAGTACTTC.

This clonotype appeared many times. This chain links TRBV3-1 with TRBJ2-3, with TRBD2 identical over 8 bases. Per the germline V gene, CDR1 is LGHDT and CDR2 is YNNKEL (reference sequence). The CDR3 is 15 residues long. With V trimmed by 1 base and J by 4 bases, 4 bases remained unmatched. Here the CDR3 reads CASSQAGGWADTQYF. DNA for the CDR3: TGTGCCAGCAGCCAAGCGGGAGGGTGGGCAGATACGCAGTATTTT.

This clonotype was seen a handful of times. V usage is TRBV7-9 and J usage is TRBJ1-2; 11 bases fit TRBD1. Germline V gene data show CDR1 as SEHNR and CDR2 as FQNEAQ (reference sequence). V shed 5 bases, J shed 6 bases, and the junction held 5 bases outside the gene matches. This CDR3 comprises 14 residues. In DNA, the CDR3 is TGTGCCAGCAGCCCGCCGGGACAGGGGGATGGCTACACCTTC. This translates into CASSPPGQGDGYTF.

This clonotype was recorded only once. The chain couples TRBV29-1 to TRBJ1-5; D perhaps matches TRBD1 (6 bases). CDR3 length: 12 residues. Germline lookup yields CDR1 SQVTM and CDR2 ANQGSEA. Trimming shortened V by 5 bases and J by 9 bases, and 14 bases separated the two germline ends. CDR3 sequence: CSVLTGVGPQHF. The CDR3 coding sequence is TGCAGCGTTCTGACAGGCGTCGGGCCCCAGCATTTT.

Relative to its sample, this clonotype is medium-sized. The chain joins TRBV28 to TRBJ1-6, with a weak D call TRBD1 (5 bases). Germline CDR1 is MDHEN and CDR2 is SYDVKM. This CDR3 has 14 amino acids. The V end was cut by 3 bases, the J end by 14 bases, with 17 bases between. The CDR3 sequence: CASSFWQGGSALHF. The CDR3 coding sequence is TGTGCCAGCAGTTTTTGGCAGGGAGGTTCGGCCCTCCACTTT. The whole variable domain, filled in from reference TRBV28 and TRBJ1-6, reads DVKVTQSSRYLVKRTGEKVFLECVQDMDHENMFWYRQDPGLGLRLIYFSYDVKMKEKGDIPEGYSVSREKKERFSLILESASTNQTSMYLCASSFWQGGSALHFGNGTRLTVT.

V is TRBV20-1 and J is TRBJ1-2, with a weak D call TRBD1 (6 bases). The germline V and J ends were trimmed by 4 bases and 3 bases, with 15 bases remaining between them. This CDR3 spans 14 amino acids. Germline-derived CDR1 and CDR2 are DFQATT and SNEGSKA (reference sequence). In nucleotides, the CDR3 is TGCAGTGCTATTCGACCGGAGGGGGACTATGGCTACACCTTC. Translating gives CSAIRPEGDYGYTF.

This clonotype was detected ten times or more. The chain is built from TRBV20-1 and TRBJ2-7, with D possibly matching TRBD2 (5 bases). V lost 6 bases, J lost 3 bases, and 9 bases lay in between. The germline V gene has CDR1 DFQATT and CDR2 SNEGSKA (reference sequence). CDR3 length equals 11 residues. Here the CDR3 reads CSAYGLYEQYF. CDR3 DNA sequence: TGCAGTGCCTATGGACTCTACGAGCAGTACTTC.

This clonotype came up many times. The V gene is TRBV20-1, the J gene TRBJ1-1; unclear D gene. The germline CDR1 and CDR2 sequences are DFQATT and SNEGSKA (reference sequence). The V and J ends lost 0 bases and 4 bases respectively, with 6 bases between them. The CDR3 covers 12 residues. This chain's CDR3 is CSARDLATEAFF. The CDR3 coding sequence is TGCAGTGCTAGAGATTTGGCCACTGAAGCTTTCTTT.

The table lists this clonotype with many counts. The junction departs from germline at one end; a sequencing error may be responsible. The genes are TRBV20-1 and TRBJ1-2, with unresolved D. CDR1 and CDR2 from the germline V gene are DFQATT and SNEGSKA (reference sequence). This CDR3 comprises 13 residues. CDR3 residues: CSAPTFPNFGYTF. DNA of the CDR3: TGCAGTGCGCCAACCTTCCCCAACTTTGGCTACACCTTC.

V usage is TRBV7-2 and J usage is TRBJ2-3; 9 bases line up with TRBD2. J was trimmed by 5 bases and V by 7 bases; bases with no gene match: 13. The germline V gene has CDR1 SGHTA and CDR2 FQGNSA. This CDR3 comprises 16 residues. The CDR3 protein is CASTPTGTSYLDTQYF. In DNA form, the CDR3 reads TGTGCCAGCACCCCAACCGGGACTAGCTATTTAGATACGCAGTATTTT.

This clonotype was observed many times. The rearrangement uses TRBV20-1 and TRBJ2-1; TRBD2 agrees at 7 bases. This CDR3 region has 17 residues. V dropped 1 base and J dropped 4; count of bases not matched to a gene: 13. Per germline, CDR1 DFQATT and CDR2 SNEGSKA (reference sequence). The CDR3: CSARVPGLGTYYNEQFF. DNA of the CDR3: TGCAGTGCTAGAGTGCCCGGACTAGGTACATATTACAATGAGCAGTTCTTC.

In its sample, this clonotype was seen a few times. The chain carries TRBV7-2 and TRBJ2-1; 9 bases line up with TRBD2. This CDR3 has 18 amino acids. The germline V gene has CDR1 SGHTA and CDR2 FQGNSA. V gave up 0 bases and J gave up 2 bases; unmatched junction bases: 8. CDR3 protein: CASSLAPTSGPTYNEQFF. CDR3 nucleotides: TGTGCCAGCAGCTTAGCGCCTACTAGCGGGCCAACCTACAATGAGCAGTTCTTC.

This clonotype was recorded a few times. The rearrangement joins TRBV29-1 to TRBJ2-5, with 7 bases fitting TRBD1. The CDR3 has 13 amino acids. Trimming at V came to 6 bases and at J to 0 bases, leaving 4 bases not matched to a gene. In germline, CDR1 is SQVTM, CDR2 ANQGSEA. DNA of the CDR3: TGCAGCGTCGACAGGGAATACCAAGAGACCCAGTACTTC. The encoded protein is CSVDREYQETQYF.

This clonotype appeared many times. The chain uses TRBV12-3 or TRBV12-4 and TRBJ2-1; D ambiguous. CDR3 length: 12 residues. Trimming left V 4 bases short and J 12 bases short, with 13 bases between. Here the CDR3 DNA reads TGTGCCAGCAGTTACCTAGTCTCAGGGCAGTTCTTC. Translated, it gives CASSYLVSGQFF.

This clonotype was observed many times. DNA for the CDR3: TGTGCCAGCAGCCAAGAGGGACTAGCGCCATACAATGAGCAGTTCTTC. Translation gives CASSQEGLAPYNEQFF. V gene TRBV3-1 combines with J gene TRBJ2-1, with 10 bases identical to TRBD2. The CDR3 runs 16 residues. Germline CDR1 reads LGHDT; CDR2 reads YNNKEL (reference sequence). V shed 0 bases, J shed 4 bases, and the junction held 3 bases outside the gene matches.

The sample holds a few counts of this clonotype. J is TRBJ2-3 and V is TRBV5-6; TRBD1 or TRBD2 may be the D gene (5 bases each). V lost 0 bases to trimming and J lost 6 bases, with 11 bases between them. Germline CDR1 is SGHDT and CDR2 is YYEEEE. This CDR3 spans 14 amino acids. The CDR3 DNA reads TGTGCCAGCAGCTTGGGGCCGGGGCTGGATACGCAGTATTTT. It encodes CASSLGPGLDTQYF.

The CDR3 nucleotides read TGTGCCAGCAGCCATATCTCAGGGAAAGAGTACGAGCAGTACTTC. Protein product: CASSHISGKEYEQYF. The chain is built from TRBV4-2 and TRBJ2-7, with D maybe TRBD1 (5 bases). The CDR3 runs 15 residues. Germline-derived CDR1 and CDR2 are LGHNA and YNFKEQ. Trimming left V 3 bases short and J 4 bases short, with 16 bases between.

This clonotype appeared many times. The chain joins TRBV18 to TRBJ1-1; no clear D gene. The V end lost 0 bases, the J end lost 6 bases, and 8 bases lay between the germline ends. Germline V gene sequence: CDR1 KGHSH, CDR2 LQKENI. This CDR3 is 13 amino acids long. CDR3 in DNA: TGTGCCAGCTCACCACCCCCGCCAGCTGAAGCTTTCTTT. It encodes CASSPPPPAEAFF. Based on the CDR3 plus reference TRBV18 and TRBJ1-1, the full variable domain is NAGVMQNPRHLVRRRGQEARLRCSPMKGHSHVYWYRQLPEEGLKFMVYLQKENIIDESGMPKERFSAEFPKEGPSILRIQQVVRGDSAAYFCASSPPPPAEAFFGQGTRLTVV.

In this sample, this clonotype turned up a few times. A junction end diverges from the germline sequence, so it may reflect a read error. This chain connects TRBV20-1 to TRBJ1-1, with D possibly matching TRBD1 (5 bases). Germline V gene sequence: CDR1 DFQATT, CDR2 SNEGSKA (reference sequence). This CDR3 region has 8 residues. CDR3 sequence: CSASLDRF. The CDR3 nucleotides are TGCAGTGCTAGTCTAGACAGATTT.

This clonotype was seen at least ten times. This rearrangement joins TRBV12-3 or TRBV12-4 to TRBJ1-1, with 7 bases that match TRBD1. The CDR3 is 16 residues long. V dropped 5 bases and J dropped 4; count of bases not matched to a gene: 13. Here the CDR3 reads CASSNRDRIVGTEAFF. CDR3 in DNA: TGTGCCAGCAGTAACCGGGACAGAATCGTCGGCACTGAAGCTTTCTTT.